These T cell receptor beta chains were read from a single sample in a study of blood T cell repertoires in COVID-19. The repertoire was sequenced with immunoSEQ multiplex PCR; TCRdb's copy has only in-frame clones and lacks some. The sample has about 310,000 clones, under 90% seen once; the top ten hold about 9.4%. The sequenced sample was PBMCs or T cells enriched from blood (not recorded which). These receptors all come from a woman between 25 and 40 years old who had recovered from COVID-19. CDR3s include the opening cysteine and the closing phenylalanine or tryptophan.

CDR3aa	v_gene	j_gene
CASSINPGVRNQPQHF	TRBV5-4	TRBJ1-5
CASTLVSSYEQYF	TRBV28	TRBJ2-7
CASSRSSGAYNEQFF	TRBV7-3	TRBJ2-1
CASSQAPGEPYGYTF	TRBV3-1/TRBV3-2	TRBJ1-2
CASSPRTTASYNEQFF	TRBV5-5	TRBJ2-1
CASSYQYTQYF	TRBV6-5	TRBJ2-3
CASSPPGLYNEQFF	TRBV7-3	TRBJ2-1
CASSRTSGSTDTQYF	TRBV11-2	TRBJ2-3
CASSQEISGTTNYEQYF	TRBV3-1/TRBV3-2	TRBJ2-7
CASSQVLANEQFF	TRBV14	TRBJ2-1
CASSLERNSYNEQFF	TRBV5-1	TRBJ2-1
CAWRPWEGGNTEAFF	TRBV30	TRBJ1-1
CAISGGGLTEAFF	TRBV10-3	TRBJ1-1
CASSNYGTANTEAFF	TRBV6-5	TRBJ1-1
CASSQSYPTAGCSQPQHF	TRBV23-1	TRBJ1-5
CASSNFQGYEKLFF	TRBV6-2/TRBV6-3	TRBJ1-4